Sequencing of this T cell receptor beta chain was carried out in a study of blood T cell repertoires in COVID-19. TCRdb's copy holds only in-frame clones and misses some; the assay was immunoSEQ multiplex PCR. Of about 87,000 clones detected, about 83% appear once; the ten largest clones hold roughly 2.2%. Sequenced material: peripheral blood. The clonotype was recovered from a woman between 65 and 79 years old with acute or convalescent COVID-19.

The CDR3 sequence is CASSVVVGGEAFF. CDR3 coding DNA: TGTGCCAGCAGCGTAGTCGTCGGGGGTGAAGCTTTCTTT. V gene TRBV9 combines with J gene TRBJ1-1; a possible D gene is TRBD1 (5 bases). V dropped 0 bases and J dropped 7 bases, with 10 bases sitting between them. The CDR3 has 13 residues. Germline V gene sequence: CDR1 SGDLS, CDR2 YYNGEE.